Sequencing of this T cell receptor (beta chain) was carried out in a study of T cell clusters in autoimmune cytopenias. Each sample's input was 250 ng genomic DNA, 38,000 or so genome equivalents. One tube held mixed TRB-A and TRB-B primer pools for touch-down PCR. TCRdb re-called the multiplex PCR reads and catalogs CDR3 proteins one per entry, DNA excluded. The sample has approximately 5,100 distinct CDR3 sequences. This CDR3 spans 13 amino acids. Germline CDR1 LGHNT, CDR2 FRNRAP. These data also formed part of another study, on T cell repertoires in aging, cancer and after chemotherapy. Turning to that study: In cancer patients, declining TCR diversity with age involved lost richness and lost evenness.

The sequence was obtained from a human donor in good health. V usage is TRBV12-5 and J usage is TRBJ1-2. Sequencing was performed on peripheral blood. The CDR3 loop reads CASGLAQTYGYTF.